Listed here are 17 T cell receptor beta chains from one sample, sequenced in a study of T-cell reconstitution after alpha-beta-depleted transplantation in children (dated by TCRdb to the mid-2010s). Libraries came from PCR. The instrument given in TCRdb is Illumina HiSeq 2500. TCR library preparation used molecular barcoding, with unique molecular identifiers applied to normalize quantification of the TCRbeta repertoire. TCRdb passed the public sequencing reads through fastp at Q25 and MiXCR, retaining productive beta sequences. Every distinct CDR3 protein forms one entry, paired with its most common genes and DNA. The sample table shows around 670,000 distinct CDR3 sequences, and less than 15% are seen once. The ten biggest clones cover 0.79% of the sample. Read against the paper, the sample's treatment or condition label means: allogeneic hematopoietic cell transplantation with graft depleted of TCRalphabeta T cells and CD19 B cells.

The sequencing here drew on PBMCs, taken before TCRalphabeta/CD19-depleted stem cell transplant. These receptors originate from a girl aged 2-15 years with congenital amegakaryocytic thrombocytopenia, due to receive a stem cell transplant.

This clonotype has a count of ten or more. CDR3 in DNA: TGCAGCGCAGAGGCCGGCGGTGGCTACACCTTC. This codes for CSAEAGGGYTF. The V and J genes are TRBV29-1 and TRBJ1-2; the D is unclear. The V end lost 7 bases, the J end lost 7 bases, and 13 bases lay between the germline ends. The CDR3 loop spans 11 amino acids. CDR1 is SQVTM, CDR2 ANQGSEA, per germline.

This clonotype was counted at least ten times. The rearrangement joins TRBV6-5 to TRBJ1-5, with D tentatively TRBD1 (5 bases). Trimming cost V 2 bases and J 7 bases, with 18 bases left between them. Per germline, CDR1 MNHEY and CDR2 SVGAGI. This CDR3 has 16 residues. The CDR3 spells CASSYPLSGGNQPQHF. The CDR3 DNA follows: TGTGCCAGCAGTTACCCGCTGTCGGGGGGGAACCAGCCCCAGCATTTT.

This clonotype was detected many times. This chain uses TRBV7-7 with TRBJ2-1, with 8 nucleotides matching TRBD1. This CDR3 has 17 amino acids. Looked up from germline, CDR1 is SSHAT and CDR2 is FNYEAQ (reference sequence). J lost 4 bases, V lost 5 bases, and 13 bases had no gene match. DNA of the CDR3: TGTGCCAGCAGCGAATTGACGGGACAGGCAGATTACAATGAGCAGTTCTTC. The encoded protein is CASSELTGQADYNEQFF.

The chain links TRBV5-1 to TRBJ2-3; D unclear. Between the trimmed V and J ends, which lost 3 bases and 0 bases, there was a span of 14 bases. Germline V lookup: CDR1 SGHRS, CDR2 YFSETQ. CDR3 size: 16 residues. CDR3 nucleotide sequence: TGCGCCAGCAGCTCCCCTGACCGCCATAGCACAGATACGCAGTATTTT. Translation gives CASSSPDRHSTDTQYF.

This clonotype turned up a few times. The chain is built from TRBV7-9 and TRBJ2-7; D remains ambiguous. V was cut by 5 bases and J by 0 bases, with 14 bases left in between. Looked up from germline, CDR1 is SEHNR and CDR2 is FQNEAQ (reference sequence). The CDR3 length is 15 residues. The CDR3, as DNA: TGTGCCAGCAGCCACTCGACCACAGACTCCTACGAGCAGTACTTC. This codes for CASSHSTTDSYEQYF.

As regards this clonotype: The CDR3 does not close with the conserved phenylalanine or tryptophan, likely indicating a read error. The chain is built from TRBV25-1 and TRBJ2-4; D uncertain. V lost 4 bases and J 0 bases, leaving 4 bases between the germline ends. CDR3 length equals 13 residues. The germline V gene has CDR1 MGHDK and CDR2 SYGVNS. The CDR3 DNA sequence: TGTGCCAGCAGTGGGCTAGCCAAAAACATTCAGTACTCC. It encodes CASSGLAKNIQYS.

This clonotype was seen repeatedly, ten times or more. V gene TRBV4-2 combines with J gene TRBJ2-1, with 8 bases fitting TRBD2. From germline, CDR1 is LGHNA and CDR2 YNFKEQ. Germline trimming cut 0 bases from V and 0 bases from J; bases unmatched to any gene: 10. The CDR3 is made up of 19 amino acids. CDR3 sequence reads: CASSQEGLAGGTSYNEQFF. In DNA form, the CDR3 reads TGTGCCAGCAGCCAAGAAGGCTTGGCGGGAGGAACCTCCTACAATGAGCAGTTCTTC.

J is TRBJ2-4 and V is TRBV5-5; D is unclear. The CDR3 runs 15 residues. Trimming pared 2 bases from V and 9 bases from J, leaving 18 bases between. Germline V lookup: CDR1 SGHKS, CDR2 YYEKEE (reference sequence). The CDR3 DNA follows: TGTGCCAGCAGCTTCCCTGATGGAGACTTTCGCATTCAGTACTTC. Its translation: CASSFPDGDFRIQYF.

There are many counts of this clonotype. The chain combines TRBV7-9 with TRBJ2-7, with TRBD1 as a possible D gene (8 bases). The CDR3 has 15 amino acids. V lost 3 bases and J lost 3, with 15 bases in between. Germline assignment: CDR1 SEHNR and CDR2 FQNEAQ (reference sequence). The CDR3 DNA follows: TGTGCCAGCAGCTTCGACAGGGGCGGGAGCTACGAGCAGTACTTC. Translating it yields CASSFDRGGSYEQYF.

This clonotype has a count of ten or more. The chain links TRBV10-3 to TRBJ1-2; tentatively, D is TRBD1 (5 bases). Germline CDR1 and CDR2: ENHRY and SYGVKD. This CDR3 has 12 residues. V was clipped by 3 bases and J by 5 bases, with 7 bases between them. The CDR3 loop reads CAISDGGYGYTF. In DNA, the CDR3 is TGTGCCATCAGTGACGGGGGATATGGCTACACCTTC.

This clonotype has at least ten counts. The V and J genes are TRBV10-3 and TRBJ1-3; D is unresolved. The V and J ends lost 4 bases and 0 bases respectively, with 10 bases between them. This CDR3 contains 15 residues. Germline CDR1 is ENHRY and CDR2 is SYGVKD. CDR3 nucleotide sequence: TGTGCCATCAGTGCTCTGGCGAGCTCTGGAAACACCATATATTTT. This codes for CAISALASSGNTIYF.

There are a few counts of this clonotype. The rearrangement links TRBV12-5 to TRBJ2-7, with D unclear. Trimming removed 3 bases from V and 5 bases from J, with 5 bases in between. From germline, CDR1 is LGHNT and CDR2 FRNRAP. The length of the CDR3 is 11 residues. Written as DNA, the CDR3 is TGTGCTAGTGGTTTCTCAGACGAGCAGTACTTC. This gives the protein CASGFSDEQYF. The entire variable domain, with the rest obtained from reference TRBV12-5 and TRBJ2-7, is as follows: DARVTQTPRHKVTEMGQEVTMRCQPILGHNTVFWYRQTMMQGLELLAYFRNRAPLDDSGMPKDRFSAEMPDATLATLKIQPSEPRDSAVYFCASGFSDEQYFGPGTRLTVT.

This clonotype was detected only a few times. CDR3 DNA: TGTGCCAGCAGCCCCCCAAGGCAGTTCTTC. It encodes CASSPPRQFF. The V and J genes are TRBV7-9 and TRBJ2-1; D uncertain. The CDR3 loop spans 10 amino acids. V was clipped by 5 bases and J by 12 bases, with 8 bases between them. CDR1 and CDR2 from the germline V gene are SEHNR and FQNEAQ (reference sequence).

This clonotype was seen many times. This chain connects TRBV20-1 to TRBJ1-4; D uncertain. V was trimmed by 3 bases and J by 0 bases, leaving 14 bases between them. This CDR3 region has 16 residues. The V gene's germline CDR1 is DFQATT and CDR2 SNEGSKA (reference sequence). CDR3 region: CSASLPTGATNEKLFF. The DNA of the CDR3 is TGCAGTGCTAGTCTGCCGACGGGCGCAACTAATGAAAAACTGTTTTTT.

There are many counts of this clonotype. The chain is built from TRBV7-6 and TRBJ2-1; 11 bases map to TRBD2. Losses at the gene ends were 4 bases for V and 2 bases for J; bases not matched to a gene: 10. From germline, CDR1 is SGHVS and CDR2 FNYEAQ. CDR3 length: 18 amino acids. CDR3 DNA: TGTGCCAGCAGCTCAGGACTAGCGGGCGTTCTTACCTACAATGAGCAGTTCTTC. This encodes CASSSGLAGVLTYNEQFF.

This clonotype came up a few times. The chain is built from TRBV20-1 and TRBJ2-3; D perhaps matches TRBD1 (5 bases). This CDR3 is 17 amino acids long. The V and J ends lost 0 bases and 9 bases respectively, with 25 bases between them. The V gene's germline CDR1 is DFQATT and CDR2 SNEGSKA (reference sequence). CDR3 loop: CSARDDGALADPGTQYF. For the CDR3, the DNA is TGCAGTGCTAGAGATGATGGGGCCCTCGCGGACCCAGGGACGCAGTATTTT.

This clonotype was recorded many times. The chain couples TRBV12-5 to TRBJ2-7; maybe TRBD2 (6 bases). This CDR3 comprises 17 residues. V dropped 0 bases and J dropped 0 bases, with 15 bases sitting between them. CDR1 is LGHNT and CDR2 is FRNRAP in the germline V gene. In DNA form, the CDR3 reads TGTGCTAGTGGTTTGGTCCTTACCCGGGACTTCTCCTACGAGCAGTACTTC. It is translated as CASGLVLTRDFSYEQYF. The full variable domain, completed using reference TRBV12-5 and TRBJ2-7, is DARVTQTPRHKVTEMGQEVTMRCQPILGHNTVFWYRQTMMQGLELLAYFRNRAPLDDSGMPKDRFSAEMPDATLATLKIQPSEPRDSAVYFCASGLVLTRDFSYEQYFGPGTRLTVT.